These 5 T cell receptor beta chains were sequenced from one sample in a study of OX40 agonist ivuxolimab in advanced cancers. TCRdb's copy holds only in-frame clones and misses some; the assay was immunoSEQ multiplex PCR. The profile covers some 16,000 clones, with more than 65% appearing a single time and 36% taken by the ten largest. Sequenced material: CD4+ or CD8+ T cells sorted from blood, taken in a trial of the OX40 agonist ivuxolimab. These receptors all stem from an adult with an advanced solid tumor such as melanoma, head and neck, liver or kidney cancer.

The V call is TRBV11-2, the J call TRBJ1-2; TRBD1 matches at 8 bases. The V and J ends lost 5 bases and 3 bases, in that order; junction bases with no gene match: 8. The CDR3 length is 15 residues. The germline gives CDR1 SGHAT, CDR2 FQNNGV. DNA of the CDR3: TGTGCCAGCAGCGATCGGACAGGGACGCACTATGGCTACACCTTC. This gives the protein CASSDRTGTHYGYTF.

The chain employs TRBV13 and TRBJ2-3; TRBD2 might be the D (6 bases). The length of the CDR3 is 15 residues. Looked up from germline, CDR1 is PRHDT and CDR2 is FYEKMQ (reference sequence). With 0 bases removed from V and 2 bases from J, the gap between germline ends came to 9 bases. For the CDR3, the DNA is TGTGCCAGCAGCTTAGGTCTAGCGCTCACAGATACGCAGTATTTT. Translation gives CASSLGLALTDTQYF.

The chain couples TRBV5-8 to TRBJ1-2; D is unresolved. This CDR3 comprises 14 residues. Germline V lookup: CDR1 SGHTS, CDR2 YDEGEE. V gave up 0 bases and J gave up 8 bases, with 14 bases separating them. The CDR3 here is CASSLAMDPGGYTF. Here the CDR3 DNA reads TGTGCCAGCAGCTTGGCAATGGACCCCGGGGGCTACACCTTC.

The chain employs TRBV4-1 and TRBJ2-7; 14 bases agree with TRBD2. Germline lookup yields CDR1 MGHRA and CDR2 YSYEKL. The CDR3 extends over 15 amino acids. Trimming cost V 4 bases and J 6 bases; bases outside gene matches: 5. The CDR3 DNA sequence: TGCGCCAGCAGCCCCGGACTAGCGGGAGGCGGCGAGCAGTACTTC. Its protein is CASSPGLAGGGEQYF.

The chain employs TRBV4-2 and TRBJ2-5; 9 bases align to TRBD2. Germline CDR1 LGHNA, CDR2 YNFKEQ. This CDR3 has 13 residues. The V gene end was trimmed by 8 bases and the J gene end by 7 bases; junction bases not matched to a gene: 8. The CDR3 spells CASWAGGSGTQYF. In DNA, the CDR3 is TGTGCCAGCTGGGCGGGAGGGTCCGGGACCCAGTACTTC.